This TCR beta chain derives from a study of blood T cell repertoires in COVID-19 (dated by TCRdb to about 2020). Describing the broader study: Samples covering the acute and convalescent phases of COVID-19 were provided by collaborators in the United States, Italy and Spain. The prospective study material was composed of cDNA or gDNA derived from T cells, B-cell-depleted T cells, or PBMCs. Subjects who had been exposed to COVID-19, were actively infected with it, or had recovered from it provided the deeply sampled blood TCRbeta repertoires that made up the dataset. The repertoires were made available in a free public database intended to serve as a resource for research on the immune response to SARS-CoV-2. Samples were obtained from the ongoing ImmuneRACE study (first 160 participants) and from some 1,200 subjects provided by 6 global collaborators. The sample metadata nearly always contained a de-identified subject ID, COVID-19 status, age in years and sex. Where HLA class I and class II types were available, the types were taken from metadata supplied by the sample provider, not from assay-based typing. Results and caveats for the whole study, not just this receptor: Clinical and demographic metadata were provided uncurated, with the amount varying by source and participant.

The immunoSEQ Assay, a bias-controlled multiplex PCR, was used to amplify TCRbeta CDR3 regions from genomic DNA. In the source study's methods: Within the assay, amplification of reference gene primers was used to estimate how many nucleated cells each sample contained. To quantify the absolute abundance of each unique TCRbeta CDR3 rearrangement, sequence reads were collapsed and filtered. For each sample, productive Simpson clonality was calculated as the square root of Simpson's diversity index across productive rearrangements. Held by TCRdb, this immuneACCESS table contains in-frame sequences only and omits some clones. Under half of the omission traces to an unresolved V gene where checked; the cause of the rest is unknown. V, J and clone size were drawn from that table, and D and trimming were deduced from the DNA. The sample contains hundreds of thousands of clones, approximately 86% of them found a single time. The leading ten clones occupy around 14% of the sample.

One collaborating source in Seattle enrolled patients during active infection and followed them longitudinally through the course of disease. Whole blood was collected in K2EDTA tubes by collaborating institutions according to the institutions' own protocols. Collaborator samples were shipped for TCRbeta analysis as frozen whole blood, isolated PBMCs, or DNA extracted from either sample type. The CDR3 sequence holds 13 residues, the cysteine and phenylalanine included. Solely the CDR3 DNA is kept, with 39 bases framed from the first base. The germline V gene sets CDR1 to KGHDR and CDR2 to SFDVKD. V and J lose 10 bases and 0 bases, and a span of 11 bases separates them. Note on this clone: Which antigen it targets is not known. The sample holds no much larger clone one base away, and base qualities are not on file.

The sequence derives from a woman aged 70 to 79 with COVID-19, enrolled during active disease. The sequencing sample was made of peripheral blood. The rearrangement joined TRBV24-1 to TRBJ1-1, with no reliable assignment of the D segment. Read as DNA, the sequence is TGTGCCACGGGAGACACTATGAACACTGAAGCTTTCTTT. This gives the protein CATGDTMNTEAFF.